This paragraph reports one T cell receptor (beta chain). The entry originates in a study of control samples from healthy donors and cancer patients. This table comes from immunoSEQ multiplex PCR, and its TCRdb copy is limited to in-frame clones, with some not included. The sample holds 100,000 to 150,000 clones, about 90% seen once. The CDR3 runs to 13 residues. The V and J ends lost 6 bases and 0 bases, in that order; junction bases with no gene match: 2. The germline V gene has CDR1 ENHRY and CDR2 SYGVKD. Sample: PBMCs. V and J are TRBV10-3 and TRBJ2-7; 7 bases fit TRBD1. This sequence was found in a man over 45 with head and neck cancer. This CDR3 reads CAIRQGTSYEQYF. CDR3 nucleotides: TGTGCCATCAGACAGGGGACCTCCTACGAGCAGTACTTC.